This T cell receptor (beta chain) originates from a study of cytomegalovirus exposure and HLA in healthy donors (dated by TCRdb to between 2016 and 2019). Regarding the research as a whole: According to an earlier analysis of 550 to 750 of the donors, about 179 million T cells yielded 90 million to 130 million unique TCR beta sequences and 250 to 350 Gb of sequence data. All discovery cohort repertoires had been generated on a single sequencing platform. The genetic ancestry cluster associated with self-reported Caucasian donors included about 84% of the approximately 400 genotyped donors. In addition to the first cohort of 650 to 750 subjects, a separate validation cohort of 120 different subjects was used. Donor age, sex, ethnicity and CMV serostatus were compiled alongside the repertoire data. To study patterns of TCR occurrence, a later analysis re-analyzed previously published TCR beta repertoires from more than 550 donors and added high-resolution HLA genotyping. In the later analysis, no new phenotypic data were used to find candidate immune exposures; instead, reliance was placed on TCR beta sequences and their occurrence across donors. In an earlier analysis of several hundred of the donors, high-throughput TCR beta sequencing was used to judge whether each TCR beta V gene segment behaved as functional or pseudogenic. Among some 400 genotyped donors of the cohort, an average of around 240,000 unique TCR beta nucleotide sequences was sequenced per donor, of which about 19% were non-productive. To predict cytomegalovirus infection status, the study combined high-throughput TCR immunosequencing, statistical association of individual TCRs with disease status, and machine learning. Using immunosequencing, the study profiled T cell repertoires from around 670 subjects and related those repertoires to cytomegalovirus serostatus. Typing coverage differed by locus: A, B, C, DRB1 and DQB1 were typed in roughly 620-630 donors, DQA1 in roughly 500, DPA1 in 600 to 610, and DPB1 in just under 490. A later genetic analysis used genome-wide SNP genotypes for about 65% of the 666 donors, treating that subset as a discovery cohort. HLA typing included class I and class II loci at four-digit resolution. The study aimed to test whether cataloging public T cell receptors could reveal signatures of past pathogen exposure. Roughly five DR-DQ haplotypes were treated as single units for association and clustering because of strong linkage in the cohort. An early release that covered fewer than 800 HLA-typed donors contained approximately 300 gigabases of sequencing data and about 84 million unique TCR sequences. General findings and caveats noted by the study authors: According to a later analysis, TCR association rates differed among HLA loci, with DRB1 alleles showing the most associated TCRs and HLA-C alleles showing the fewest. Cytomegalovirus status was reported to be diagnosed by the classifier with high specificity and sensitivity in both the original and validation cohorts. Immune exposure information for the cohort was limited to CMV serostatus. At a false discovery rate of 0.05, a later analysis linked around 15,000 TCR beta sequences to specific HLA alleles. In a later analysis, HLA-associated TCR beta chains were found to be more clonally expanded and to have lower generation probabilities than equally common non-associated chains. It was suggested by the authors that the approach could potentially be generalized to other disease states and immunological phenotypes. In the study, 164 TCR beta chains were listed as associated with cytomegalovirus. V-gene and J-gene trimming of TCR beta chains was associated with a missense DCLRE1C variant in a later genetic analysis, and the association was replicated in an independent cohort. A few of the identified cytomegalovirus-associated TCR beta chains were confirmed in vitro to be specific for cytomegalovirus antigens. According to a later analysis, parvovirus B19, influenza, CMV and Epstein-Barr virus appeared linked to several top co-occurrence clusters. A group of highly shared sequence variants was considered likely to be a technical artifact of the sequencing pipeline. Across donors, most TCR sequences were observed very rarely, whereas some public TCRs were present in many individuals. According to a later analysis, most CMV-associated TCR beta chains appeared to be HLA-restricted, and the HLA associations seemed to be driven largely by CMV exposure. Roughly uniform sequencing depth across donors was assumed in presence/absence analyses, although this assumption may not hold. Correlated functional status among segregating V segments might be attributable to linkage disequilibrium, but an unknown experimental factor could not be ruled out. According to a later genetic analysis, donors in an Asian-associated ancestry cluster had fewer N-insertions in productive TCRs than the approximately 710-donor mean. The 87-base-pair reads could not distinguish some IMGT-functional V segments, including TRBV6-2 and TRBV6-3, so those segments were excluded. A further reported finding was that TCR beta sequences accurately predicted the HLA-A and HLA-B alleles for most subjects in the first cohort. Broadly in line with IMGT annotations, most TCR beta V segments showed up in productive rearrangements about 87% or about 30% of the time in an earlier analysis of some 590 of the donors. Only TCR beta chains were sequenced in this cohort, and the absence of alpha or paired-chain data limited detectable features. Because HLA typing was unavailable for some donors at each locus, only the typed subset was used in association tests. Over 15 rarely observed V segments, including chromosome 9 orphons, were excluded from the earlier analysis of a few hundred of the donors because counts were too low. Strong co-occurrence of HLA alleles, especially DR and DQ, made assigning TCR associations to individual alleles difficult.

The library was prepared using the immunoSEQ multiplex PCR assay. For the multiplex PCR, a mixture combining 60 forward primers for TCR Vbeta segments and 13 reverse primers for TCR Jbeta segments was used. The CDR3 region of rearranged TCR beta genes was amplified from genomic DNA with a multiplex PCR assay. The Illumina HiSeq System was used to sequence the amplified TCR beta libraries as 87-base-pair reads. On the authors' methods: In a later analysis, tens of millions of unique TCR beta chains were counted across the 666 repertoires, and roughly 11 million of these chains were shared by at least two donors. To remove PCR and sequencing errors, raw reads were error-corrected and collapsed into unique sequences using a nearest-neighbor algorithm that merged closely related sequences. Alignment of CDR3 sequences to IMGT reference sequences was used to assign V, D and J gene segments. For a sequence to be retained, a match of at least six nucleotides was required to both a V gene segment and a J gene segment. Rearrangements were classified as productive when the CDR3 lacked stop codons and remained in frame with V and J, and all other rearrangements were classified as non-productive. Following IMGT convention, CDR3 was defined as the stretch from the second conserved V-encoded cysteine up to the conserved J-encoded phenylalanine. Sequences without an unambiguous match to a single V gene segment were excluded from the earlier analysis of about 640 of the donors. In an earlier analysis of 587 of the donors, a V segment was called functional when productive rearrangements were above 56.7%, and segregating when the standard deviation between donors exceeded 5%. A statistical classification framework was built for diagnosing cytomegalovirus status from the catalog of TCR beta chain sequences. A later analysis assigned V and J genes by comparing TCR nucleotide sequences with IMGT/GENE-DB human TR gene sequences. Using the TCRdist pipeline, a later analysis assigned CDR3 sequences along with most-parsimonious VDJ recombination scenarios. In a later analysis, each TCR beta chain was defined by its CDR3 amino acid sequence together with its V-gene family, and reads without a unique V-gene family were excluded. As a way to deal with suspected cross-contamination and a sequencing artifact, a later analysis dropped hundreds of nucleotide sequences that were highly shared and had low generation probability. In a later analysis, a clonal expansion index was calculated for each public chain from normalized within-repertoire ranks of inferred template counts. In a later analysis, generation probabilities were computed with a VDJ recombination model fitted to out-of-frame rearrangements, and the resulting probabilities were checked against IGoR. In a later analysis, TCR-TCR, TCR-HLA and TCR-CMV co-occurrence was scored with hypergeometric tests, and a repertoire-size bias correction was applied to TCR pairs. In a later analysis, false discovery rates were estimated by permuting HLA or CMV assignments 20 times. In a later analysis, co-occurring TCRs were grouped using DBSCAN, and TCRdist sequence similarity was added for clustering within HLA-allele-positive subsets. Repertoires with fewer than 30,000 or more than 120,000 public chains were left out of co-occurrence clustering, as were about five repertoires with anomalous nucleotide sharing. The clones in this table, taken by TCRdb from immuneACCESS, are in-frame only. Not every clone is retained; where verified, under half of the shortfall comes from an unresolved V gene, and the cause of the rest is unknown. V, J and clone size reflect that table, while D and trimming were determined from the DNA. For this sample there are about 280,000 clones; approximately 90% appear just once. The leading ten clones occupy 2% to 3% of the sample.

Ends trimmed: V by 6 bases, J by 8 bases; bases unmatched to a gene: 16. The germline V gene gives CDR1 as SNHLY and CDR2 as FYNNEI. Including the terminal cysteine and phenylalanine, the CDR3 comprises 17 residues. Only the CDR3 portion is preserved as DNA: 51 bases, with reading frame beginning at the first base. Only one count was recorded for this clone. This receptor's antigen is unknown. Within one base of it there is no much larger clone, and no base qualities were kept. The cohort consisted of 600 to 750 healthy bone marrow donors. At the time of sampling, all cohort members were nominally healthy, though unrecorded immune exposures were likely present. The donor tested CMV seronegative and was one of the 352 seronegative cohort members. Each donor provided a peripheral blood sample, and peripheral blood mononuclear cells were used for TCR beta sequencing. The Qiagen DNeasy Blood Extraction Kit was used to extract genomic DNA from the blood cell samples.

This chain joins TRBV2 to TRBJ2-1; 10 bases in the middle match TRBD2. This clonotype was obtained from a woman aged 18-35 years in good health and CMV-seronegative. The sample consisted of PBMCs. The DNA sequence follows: TGTGCCAGCAGGGGATCCGTAAGCGGGGGGGCTTTCGATGAGCAGTTCTTC. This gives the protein CASRGSVSGGAFDEQFF.